A single sample gave rise to the 30 T cell receptor beta chains below, sequenced in a study of PD-1 blockade in classical Hodgkin lymphoma. Generated by immunoSEQ multiplex PCR, the TCRdb table keeps only in-frame clones and is missing some. Here the sample spans around 93,000 clones, over 75% being singletons. The time point denotes: cycle 4 day 1 (C4D1), after 6 weeks of nivolumab. Patients all relapsed after autologous stem cell transplantation, and there was variation in brentuximab vedotin exposure. The material was peripheral blood mononuclear cells (PBMCs), obtained before the fourth cycle of nivolumab. The origin of the receptors is a human donor with classical Hodgkin lymphoma.

V and J are TRBV6-5 and TRBJ2-3; TRBD2 might be the D (7 bases). Trimming took off 0 bases at V and 4 bases at J, with 11 bases between the two ends. This CDR3 has 15 amino acids. Germline lookup yields CDR1 MNHEY and CDR2 SVGAGI. The CDR3 sequence is CASSYSGEGADTQYF. The DNA of the CDR3 is TGTGCCAGCAGTTACTCGGGGGAGGGGGCAGATACGCAGTATTTT.

Concerning this clone itself: Other DNA sequences of this sample code for an identical CDR3. This rearrangement joins TRBV28 to TRBJ1-1; D uncertain. Germline V lookup: CDR1 MDHEN, CDR2 SYDVKM. V lost 3 bases, J lost 0 bases, and 8 bases lay in between. This CDR3 has 14 amino acids. CDR3 DNA: TGTGCCAGCAGTTTGGGCAGAATGAACACTGAAGCTTTCTTT. It yields the protein CASSLGRMNTEAFF.

This clone is a singleton in its sample. Other DNA sequences in this specimen translate into the identical CDR3. Here the CDR3 reads CASSLGAGDYNEQFF. The CDR3 nucleotides read TGTGCCAGCAGCTTGGGGGCGGGGGACTACAATGAGCAGTTCTTC. This chain connects TRBV5-4 to TRBJ2-1, with 7 bases fitting TRBD2. The CDR3 loop spans 15 amino acids. Germline V gene data show CDR1 as SGHNT and CDR2 as YYREEE (reference sequence). J gave up 3 bases and V 0 bases, and 3 bases lay outside the gene matches.

This chain links TRBV19 with TRBJ1-3; 10 nucleotides line up with TRBD1. Per the germline V gene, CDR1 is LNHDA and CDR2 is SQIVND (reference sequence). This CDR3 region has 16 residues. Trimming cost V 5 bases and J 6 bases; bases outside gene matches: 10. In nucleotides, the CDR3 is TGTGCCAGTAGTTCACCCCCCGGGACAGGGGCAAACACCATATATTTT. Amino acid sequence: CASSSPPGTGANTIYF.

Many counts were recorded for this clone. J is TRBJ1-1 and V is TRBV15, with a weak D call TRBD1 (6 bases). The germline V gene has CDR1 LNHNV and CDR2 YYDKDF (reference sequence). The V end was cut by 1 base, the J end by 9 bases, with 9 bases between. This CDR3 spans 12 amino acids. CDR3 protein: CATSRVGGQAFF. The CDR3 DNA is TGTGCCACCAGCAGAGTAGGGGGACAAGCTTTCTTT.

CDR3: CASSQDPGQSYNEQFF. The CDR3 DNA reads as TGTGCCAGCAGCCAAGATCCGGGACAGTCCTACAATGAGCAGTTCTTC. The rearrangement joins TRBV4-2 to TRBJ2-1; 7 bases are shared with TRBD1. J gave up 1 base and V 0 bases, and 3 bases lay outside the gene matches. Germline V gives CDR1 LGHNA, CDR2 YNFKEQ. The CDR3 sequence is 16 residues long.

A few counts support this clone. This chain links TRBV29-1 with TRBJ2-5; D is unclear. Germline V gives CDR1 SQVTM, CDR2 ANQGSEA. CDR3 size: 12 residues. Deletions cut 3 bases from V and 1 base from J, with 6 bases between. The chain's CDR3 is CSVDPLQETQYF. CDR3 in DNA: TGCAGCGTTGACCCGCTCCAAGAGACCCAGTACTTC.

The V and J genes are TRBV10-3 and TRBJ1-1; TRBD1 might be the D (6 bases). Germline V CDR1 and CDR2: ENHRY, SYGVKD. The CDR3 runs 16 residues. Trimming stripped 4 bases from V and 4 bases from J, with 19 bases between. This CDR3 reads CAISAITQGGSTEAFF. Here the CDR3 DNA reads TGTGCCATCAGTGCCATTACACAGGGAGGTAGCACTGAAGCTTTCTTT.

The chain links TRBV20-1 to TRBJ1-3, with unresolved D. Trimming shortened V by 5 bases and J by 3 bases, and 5 bases separated the two germline ends. Germline CDR1 DFQATT, CDR2 SNEGSKA (reference sequence). This CDR3 region has 11 residues. CDR3 sequence: CSAANGNTIYF. As DNA, the CDR3 is TGCAGTGCTGCAAATGGAAACACCATATATTTT.

The chain has TRBV5-1 and TRBJ2-7, with D possibly TRBD1 on 6 matching bases. Germline CDR1 is SGHRS and CDR2 is YFSETQ. The length of the CDR3 is 15 residues. V was cut by 6 bases and J by 3 bases, with 19 bases left in between. The CDR3 sequence is CASTPPETGNYEQYF. The CDR3 nucleotides are TGCGCCAGCACACCACCCGAAACAGGGAACTACGAGCAGTACTTC.

V is TRBV25-1 and J is TRBJ2-3; 7 bases line up with TRBD2. Germline CDR1 and CDR2: MGHDK and SYGVNS. The CDR3 is made up of 13 amino acids. V lost 7 bases, J lost 4 bases, and 5 bases stayed unmatched. In nucleotides, the CDR3 is TGTGCCAGCAATGCGGGAGCTGCAGATACGCAGTATTTT. Protein: CASNAGAADTQYF.

This clone was counted a single time. The chain uses TRBV25-1 and TRBJ2-5; no clear D. The germline V gene encodes CDR1 MGHDK and CDR2 SYGVNS. The CDR3 consists of 14 residues. Trimming took 0 bases from V and 5 from J, leaving 10 bases between them. CDR3 sequence (DNA): TGTGCCAGCAGTGAATACCGGACGACGGAGACCCAGTACTTC. Translation: CASSEYRTTETQYF. Complete variable domain (other parts from reference TRBV25-1 and TRBJ2-5): EADIYQTPRYLVIGTGKKITLECSQTMGHDKMYWYQQDPGMELHLIHYSYGVNSTEKGDLSSESTVSRIRTEHFPLTLESARPSHTSQYLCASSEYRTTETQYFGPGTRLLVL.

This clone was recorded only once. The rearrangement links TRBV5-1 to TRBJ1-2; D gene ambiguous. In germline, CDR1 is SGHRS, CDR2 YFSETQ. V shed 0 bases and J shed 2 bases, with 17 bases lying between them. The CDR3 covers 17 residues. CDR3 DNA sequence: TGCGCCAGCAGCTTGGAACCGACATGGGGTGGAAACTATGGCTACACCTTC. This translates into CASSLEPTWGGNYGYTF.

The chain is built from TRBV28 and TRBJ2-7; 8 bases map to TRBD1. Germline-derived CDR1 and CDR2 are MDHEN and SYDVKM. V lost 4 bases to trimming and J lost 5 bases; unmatched junction nucleotides: 13. The CDR3 contains 16 residues. CDR3 DNA sequence: TGTGCCAGCAGTTCCCCAATAGGGACAGGCTGGGACGAGCAGTACTTC. Its protein is CASSSPIGTGWDEQYF.

The genes are TRBV7-9 and TRBJ1-3, with TRBD1 as a possible D gene (5 bases). Germline values: CDR1 SEHNR, CDR2 FQNEAQ (reference sequence). V gave up 5 bases and J gave up 1 base, with 15 bases separating them. The CDR3 runs to 16 residues. The DNA of the CDR3 is TGTGCCAGCAGCAGGCGGCAGGGAGGATCTGGAAACACCATATATTTT. This sequence encodes CASSRRQGGSGNTIYF.

CDR3 DNA sequence: TGCAGCGTTGAAGTTAATTACGAGCAGTACTTC. This translates into CSVEVNYEQYF. This rearrangement joins TRBV29-1 to TRBJ2-7; D ambiguous. Trimming took 1 base from V and 4 from J, leaving 5 bases between them. The germline V gene encodes CDR1 SQVTM and CDR2 ANQGSEA. The CDR3 sequence is 11 residues long.

The rearrangement joins TRBV5-4 to TRBJ2-3, with D uncertain. CDR3 length: 15 amino acids. Germline V lookup: CDR1 SGHNT, CDR2 YYREEE (reference sequence). Trimming pared 0 bases from V and 0 bases from J, leaving 8 bases between. CDR3: CASSLASASTDTQYF. CDR3 in DNA: TGTGCCAGCAGCTTGGCTTCAGCTAGCACAGATACGCAGTATTTT.

This chain connects TRBV5-1 to TRBJ2-7; no firm D call. The CDR3 totals 14 residues. Germline lookup yields CDR1 SGHRS and CDR2 YFSETQ. The germline V and J ends were trimmed by 1 base and 2 bases, with 10 bases remaining between them. DNA of the CDR3: TGCGCCAGCAGCTTGTCGGGCGGAACCTACGAGCAGTACTTC. Residues: CASSLSGGTYEQYF.

The sample holds a few counts of this clone. This rearrangement joins TRBV28 to TRBJ2-7, with no clear D. Germline V gives CDR1 MDHEN, CDR2 SYDVKM. V dropped 1 base and J dropped 0 bases, with 10 bases sitting between them. The CDR3 covers 15 residues. The CDR3 region has the DNA TGTGCCAGCAGTTTATTGAGCGCCGGCTCCTACGAGCAGTACTTC. Translated, it gives CASSLLSAGSYEQYF. The whole variable domain, filled in from reference TRBV28 and TRBJ2-7, reads DVKVTQSSRYLVKRTGEKVFLECVQDMDHENMFWYRQDPGLGLRLIYFSYDVKMKEKGDIPEGYSVSREKKERFSLILESASTNQTSMYLCASSLLSAGSYEQYFGPGTRLTVT.

The chain combines TRBV7-3 with TRBJ2-3; D is ambiguous. With 2 bases removed from V and 6 bases from J, the gap between germline ends came to 15 bases. CDR3 length equals 15 residues. From germline, CDR1 is SGHTA and CDR2 FQGTGA. For the CDR3, the DNA is TGTGCCAGCAGCTTACGCCCTCTAGGTTCGGATACGCAGTATTTT. This translates into CASSLRPLGSDTQYF.

The chain uses TRBV6-1 and TRBJ2-1; a possible D gene is TRBD2 (6 bases). CDR1 and CDR2 (germline): MNHNS, SASEGT. Trimming removed 0 bases from V and 7 bases from J, with 19 bases in between. The CDR3 contains 17 residues. This CDR3 reads CASSEADNVAVGNEQFF. The CDR3 nucleotides read TGTGCCAGCAGTGAAGCTGACAACGTAGCGGTCGGTAATGAGCAGTTCTTC.

The gene calls are TRBV7-3 and TRBJ1-2; TRBD1 is a possible D gene (5 bases). CDR3 length equals 13 residues. V was shortened by 5 bases and J by 7 bases, with 14 bases between the two germline ends. Germline CDR1 SGHTA, CDR2 FQGTGA. The CDR3 DNA reads TGTGCCAGCAGCCAGGGACCTACTAGTGGCTACACCTTC. Translation gives CASSQGPTSGYTF.

J is TRBJ1-2 and V is TRBV18; TRBD1 matches at 12 bases. The germline gives CDR1 KGHSH, CDR2 LQKENI. J gave up 2 bases and V 2 bases, and 3 bases lay outside the gene matches. The CDR3 extends over 16 amino acids. CDR3 protein: CASSPSGTGGNYGYTF. CDR3 nucleotide sequence: TGTGCCAGCTCACCATCCGGGACAGGGGGCAACTATGGCTACACCTTC.

This clone was observed a few times. The CDR3 coding sequence is TGTGCCAGCAGTTCCCCCAGGATGAACACTGAAGCTTTCTTT. Translation gives CASSSPRMNTEAFF. The chain recombines TRBV6-5 with TRBJ1-1; D gene unclear. Germline assignment: CDR1 MNHEY and CDR2 SVGAGI. V was trimmed by 4 bases and J by 0 bases, leaving 9 bases between them. The CDR3 is made up of 14 amino acids.

The chain joins TRBV7-3 to TRBJ1-1; 7 nucleotides agree with TRBD1. V trimming: 3 bases; J trimming: 3 bases; junction bases outside the gene matches: 1. The germline V gene has CDR1 SGHTA and CDR2 FQGTGA. The CDR3 is made up of 13 amino acids. The CDR3 region is CASSFDRDTEAFF. The CDR3 DNA reads TGTGCCAGCAGCTTCGACAGGGACACTGAAGCTTTCTTT.

The CDR3 sequence: CASSIVTGTEQETQYF. Here the CDR3 DNA reads TGTGCCAGTAGTATAGTAACCGGGACCGAGCAAGAGACCCAGTACTTC. V is TRBV19 and J is TRBJ2-5, with D perhaps TRBD1 or TRBD2 (5 bases each). V lost 1 base to trimming and J lost 2 bases, with 14 bases between them. The CDR3 length is 16 residues. The germline V gene has CDR1 LNHDA and CDR2 SQIVND (reference sequence).

This rearrangement joins TRBV5-1 to TRBJ2-5; D is undetermined. Trimming took 0 bases from V and 4 from J, leaving 10 bases between them. The CDR3 extends over 14 amino acids. Germline CDR1 reads SGHRS; CDR2 reads YFSETQ. CDR3 in amino acids: CASSLVVGRETQYF. CDR3 coding DNA: TGCGCCAGCAGCTTGGTAGTTGGGCGAGAGACCCAGTACTTC.

V and J are TRBV19 and TRBJ2-2, with 9 positions matching TRBD1. Germline V gene sequence: CDR1 LNHDA, CDR2 SQIVND (reference sequence). Trimming cost V 7 bases and J 2 bases; bases outside gene matches: 8. CDR3 length: 16 amino acids. DNA for the CDR3: TGTGCCAGTACTATGCCGGGACAGGGCAACACCGGGGAGCTGTTTTTT. Its protein is CASTMPGQGNTGELFF.

The sample holds a few counts of this clone. The rearrangement links TRBV4-2 to TRBJ2-3, with D possibly being TRBD2 (5 bases). CDR3 length equals 17 residues. The V end was cut by 1 base, the J end by 1 base, with 15 bases between. The germline gives CDR1 LGHNA, CDR2 YNFKEQ. The CDR3 is CASSQGLLAGGTDTQYF. The CDR3 nucleotides are TGTGCCAGCAGCCAAGGTCTGCTGGCCGGGGGCACAGATACGCAGTATTTT.

This clone was observed once. V is TRBV9 and J is TRBJ2-3; D call uncertain. CDR1 and CDR2 (germline): SGDLS, YYNGEE. The CDR3 length is 14 residues. V was pared by 4 bases and J by 2 bases, with 11 bases between. The CDR3 region is CASSPLSVTDTQYF. CDR3 in DNA: TGTGCCAGCAGCCCCCTTTCGGTCACAGATACGCAGTATTTT.